These 7 T cell receptor beta chains share one sample of origin, sequenced in a study of OX40 agonist ivuxolimab in advanced cancers. The data were produced by immunoSEQ multiplex PCR, yet TCRdb's version contains in-frame clones alone and is incomplete. The data hold tens of thousands of clones, with approximately 86% observed a single time. This sample comprised CD4+ or CD8+ T cells sorted from blood, obtained in a trial of the OX40 agonist ivuxolimab. Every receptor here comes from an adult with an advanced solid tumor such as melanoma, head and neck, liver or kidney cancer.

This chain joins TRBV25-1 and TRBJ2-7, with TRBD1 matching over 7 bases. The CDR3 spans 14 residues. Unmatched junction bases numbered 4, after V lost 2 bases and J lost 3 bases. Germline V gene lookup returns CDR1 MGHDK and CDR2 SYGVNS. The CDR3 here is CASSEPDRNYEQYF. The DNA for the CDR3 is TGTGCCAGCAGTGAACCGGACAGGAACTACGAGCAGTACTTC.

The chain uses TRBV5-6 and TRBJ1-5; TRBD1 aligns across 9 bases. Germline trimming cut 7 bases from V and 3 bases from J; bases unmatched to any gene: 11. There are 16 residues in the CDR3. Germline V CDR1 and CDR2: SGHDT, YYEEEE. As DNA, the CDR3 is TGTGCCAGCCTTCGGCAGGGGACAGGGAACAATCAGCCCCAGCATTTT. Protein: CASLRQGTGNNQPQHF.

The gene calls are TRBV6-5 and TRBJ2-7; D is undetermined. The CDR3 totals 13 residues. Germline CDR1 is MNHEY and CDR2 is SVGAGI. V shed 5 bases and J shed 6 bases, with 14 bases lying between them. In DNA, the CDR3 is TGTGCCAGCAGTGAGCCCAATAGACCCGAGCAGTACTTC. Protein product: CASSEPNRPEQYF.

The chain joins TRBV28 to TRBJ1-1, with D possibly TRBD1 on 5 matching bases. The CDR3 contains 11 residues. The germline CDR1 and CDR2 sequences are MDHEN and SYDVKM. Trimming took 7 bases from V and 7 from J, leaving 10 bases between them. CDR3 DNA: TGTGCCAGCACTCGGGGGGGTGAAGCTTTCTTT. Its translation is CASTRGGEAFF.

The chain employs TRBV14 and TRBJ1-1; D is perhaps TRBD1 (5 bases). This CDR3 is built from 15 residues. The germline gives CDR1 SGHDN, CDR2 FVKESK. Trimming removed 4 bases at V and 3 bases at J, with 15 bases between. In nucleotides, the CDR3 is TGTGCCAGCAGCCCTTTGACGGGGGACCACACTGAAGCTTTCTTT. Encoded protein: CASSPLTGDHTEAFF.

V and J are TRBV18 and TRBJ2-7; D uncertain. This CDR3 spans 13 amino acids. The V and J ends lost 7 bases and 4 bases respectively, with 14 bases between them. Germline CDR1 and CDR2: KGHSH and LQKENI. The CDR3 is CASLLIPDYEQYF. As DNA, the CDR3 is TGTGCCAGCTTACTAATTCCGGATTACGAGCAGTACTTC.

The count of this clone is one. CDR3 in amino acids: CASSLVITSGGTDTQYF. In DNA, the CDR3 is TGTGCCAGCAGCTTGGTAATTACTAGCGGGGGCACAGATACGCAGTATTTT. This rearrangement joins TRBV5-6 to TRBJ2-3; 10 bases are a match to TRBD2. There are 17 residues in the CDR3. Trimming at V came to 0 bases and at J to 1 base, leaving 5 bases not matched to a gene. Germline V gene sequence: CDR1 SGHDT, CDR2 YYEEEE.